This is a list of T cell receptor beta chains from one sample in a study of blood T cell repertoires in COVID-19. Sequenced by immunoSEQ multiplex PCR; TCRdb stores in-frame clones only, minus some. This sample has 150,000 to 200,000 clones, with 75% to 90% found just once. Sequenced input: peripheral blood. Every receptor here comes from a woman over 75 with active or convalescent COVID-19. Each CDR3 is given with its conserved first and last residue. D genes are given only for firm matches. Clone size is given for some rows only: seen once, a few or many times, or a class if the clone is expanded.

J | D | V | size | CDR3 | DNA
TRBJ1-2 | . | TRBV18 | . | CASSPEIQGKGYTF | TGTGCCAGCTCACCAGAAATTCAGGGGAAAGGCTACACCTTC
TRBJ1-4 | TRBD1 | TRBV5-4 | once | CASSSRGNNEKLFF | TGTGCCAGCAGCTCCAGGGGGAATAATGAAAAACTGTTTTTT
TRBJ1-1 | TRBD1 | TRBV6-6 | . | CASSPGTGIRVFF | TGTGCCAGCAGTCCCGGGACAGGGATTAGGGTTTTCTTT
TRBJ1-2 | . | TRBV6-6 | . | CASSPGRGGIYGYTF | TGTGCCAGCAGCCCGGGGAGGGGGGGGATTTATGGCTACACCTTC
TRBJ2-7 | TRBD1 | TRBV7-2 | . | CASSLGGQFPYEQYF | TGTGCCAGCAGTTTAGGGGGCCAGTTCCCCTACGAGCAGTACTTC
TRBJ1-2 | TRBD1 | TRBV23-1 | . | CARTDRGRQGYTF | TGCGCCAGGACGGACAGGGGGCGTCAAGGCTACACCTTC
TRBJ2-7 | . | TRBV6-5 | once | CASSYGGITYEQYF | TGTGCCAGCAGTTACGGGGGGATTACCTACGAGCAGTACTTC
TRBJ1-4 | . | TRBV4-1 | . | CASSQSGRREKLFF | TGCGCCAGCAGCCAATCGGGGAGGAGGGAAAAACTGTTTTTT
TRBJ2-1 | TRBD1 | TRBV6-4 | . | CASSDTGTGMNEQFF | TGTGCCAGCAGTGACACCGGGACAGGGATGAATGAGCAGTTCTTC
TRBJ2-5 | TRBD2 | TRBV7-6 | . | CASSLTSGGVETQYF | TGTGCCAGCAGCTTGACTAGCGGGGGGGTGGAGACCCAGTACTTC
TRBJ2-2 | . | TRBV9 | . | CASSVAGFANTGELFF | TGTGCCAGCAGCGTAGCAGGGTTCGCGAACACCGGGGAGCTGTTTTTT
TRBJ1-6 | TRBD1 | TRBV27 | few | CASSLQGADSPLHF | TGTGCCAGCAGCCTACAGGGGGCGGATTCACCCCTCCACTTT
TRBJ1-1 | . | TRBV27 | once | CASKFGPGQTANTEAFF | TGTGCCAGCAAGTTCGGTCCCGGACAGACTGCGAACACTGAAGCTTTCTTT
TRBJ1-4 | . | TRBV7-9 | . | CASSLGQSNEKLFF | TGTGCCAGCAGCCTGGGGCAGTCTAATGAAAAACTGTTTTTT
TRBJ1-2 | TRBD1 | TRBV27 | . | CASPVGGIDYGYTF | TGTGCCAGCCCGGTAGGGGGCATTGACTATGGCTACACCTTC
TRBJ1-6 | . | TRBV27 | . | CASCRDTGLSPLHF | TGTGCCAGCTGCCGGGACACGGGTTTGTCACCCCTCCACTTT
TRBJ1-4 | TRBD1 | TRBV5-1 | . | CASSSTGSEEKLFF | TGCGCCAGCAGCTCGACAGGGTCGGAGGAAAAACTGTTTTTT
TRBJ2-2 | . | TRBV7-9 | . | CASSLGGTGELFF | TGTGCCAGCAGCTTAGGAGGGACCGGGGAGCTGTTTTTT
TRBJ2-7 | TRBD2 | TRBV7-2 | . | CASSMSGAPGIEQYF | TGTGCCAGCAGCATGAGCGGGGCCCCGGGGATCGAGCAGTACTTC
TRBJ2-7 | . | TRBV12-3/TRBV12-4 | . | CASASPYEQYF | TGTGCCAGCGCTAGCCCCTACGAGCAGTACTTC
TRBJ2-5 | TRBD1 | TRBV12-5 | . | CASGSTGGDGETQYF | TGTGCTAGTGGTAGTACAGGGGGCGACGGGGAGACCCAGTACTTC
TRBJ1-4 | TRBD1 | TRBV5-5 | . | CASSRDRGSRSNNEKLFF | TGTGCCAGCAGCCGGGACAGGGGGAGTCGGTCGAATAATGAAAAACTGTTTTTT
TRBJ2-7 | . | TRBV27 | . | CASSSDYSYSYEQYF | TGTGCCAGCAGTTCAGACTACAGCTACTCCTACGAGCAGTACTTC
TRBJ2-1 | . | TRBV6-2/TRBV6-3 | . | CASSSQAYNEQFF | TGTGCCAGCAGCTCACAGGCGTACAATGAGCAGTTCTTC
TRBJ1-2 | . | TRBV12-5 | . | CASGLVSTADGYTF | TGTGCTAGTGGTTTGGTCAGTACAGCAGATGGCTACACCTTC
TRBJ1-6 | TRBD1 | TRBV4-2 | . | CASSQRGTGGPDSPLHF | TGTGCCAGCAGCCAGCGGGGGACAGGGGGCCCGGATTCACCCCTCCACTTT
TRBJ1-1 | . | TRBV25-1 | . | CANPQSNTEAFF | TGTGCCAACCCGCAGTCGAACACTGAAGCTTTCTTT
TRBJ1-6 | . | TRBV2 | . | CASSEREGTPLHF | TGTGCCAGCAGTGAACGGGAGGGGACACCCCTCCACTTT
TRBJ1-3 | TRBD1 | TRBV9 | . | CASGQGYTIYF | TGTGCCAGCGGACAGGGTTACACCATATATTTT
TRBJ2-1 | . | TRBV10-1 | . | CASQQTNYNEQFF | TGCGCCAGCCAGCAGACTAACTACAATGAGCAGTTCTTC
TRBJ1-2 | . | TRBV19 | few | CASNAGNYGYTF | TGTGCCAGTAACGCAGGGAATTATGGCTACACCTTC
TRBJ2-7 | TRBD1 | TRBV5-1 | . | CASSLAGTGLNEQYF | TGCGCCAGCAGCTTGGCCGGGACAGGCCTCAACGAGCAGTACTTC
TRBJ1-6 | TRBD1 | TRBV15 | . | CATSRVGDSYNSPLHF | TGTGCCACCAGCAGAGTTGGGGACAGCTATAATTCACCCCTCCACTTT
TRBJ2-2 | . | TRBV6-6 | . | CASSYPENTGELFF | TGTGCCAGCAGTTACCCAGAGAACACCGGGGAGCTGTTTTTT
TRBJ1-4 | TRBD1 | TRBV7-8 | few | CASSLALTGRNEKLFF | TGTGCCAGCAGCTTAGCCTTGACAGGGCGGAATGAAAAACTGTTTTTT
TRBJ2-4 | TRBD2 | TRBV7-2 | few | CASSSFGGGSGIAKNIQYF | TGTGCCAGCAGCTCCTTCGGGGGGGGCTCGGGGATAGCCAAAAACATTCAGTACTTC
TRBJ2-7 | . | TRBV6-2/TRBV6-3 | . | CASSYTYRNYEQYF | TGTGCCAGCAGTTATACGTACAGGAATTACGAGCAGTACTTC
TRBJ2-7 | TRBD1 | TRBV7-2 | . | CASRGPGQGQYEQYF | TGTGCCAGCAGAGGCCCGGGACAGGGGCAGTACGAGCAGTACTTC
TRBJ2-3 | . | TRBV7-9 | . | CASSQYRDRTDTQYF | TGTGCCAGCAGCCAGTACAGGGACCGCACAGATACGCAGTATTTT
TRBJ1-1 | TRBD1 | TRBV6-2/TRBV6-3 | . | CASSKGTGHLNTEAFF | TGTGCCAGCAGTAAGGGGACAGGGCACCTGAACACTGAAGCTTTCTTT
TRBJ2-3 | TRBD2 | TRBV5-1 | . | CATQRGGSTDTQYF | TGCGCCACTCAGCGGGGGGGAAGCACAGATACGCAGTATTTT
TRBJ1-1 | . | TRBV6-5 | few | CASSYHREDTEAFF | TGTGCCAGCAGTTACCACAGGGAAGACACTGAAGCTTTCTTT
TRBJ2-2 | . | TRBV5-1 | . | CASSGQLATGELFF | TGCGCCAGCAGTGGACAGTTAGCCACCGGGGAGCTGTTTTTT
TRBJ2-2 | TRBD2 | TRBV6-4 | . | CASSDTKAGGRTGELFF | TGTGCCAGCAGTGACACGAAGGCGGGGGGGCGCACCGGGGAGCTGTTTTTT
TRBJ1-3 | . | TRBV5-1 | . | CASSLEHSSGNTIYF | TGCGCCAGCAGCTTGGAACACAGCTCTGGAAACACCATATATTTT
TRBJ2-1 | . | TRBV5-8 | . | CASSEGDEQFF | TGTGCCAGCAGCGAGGGGGATGAGCAGTTCTTC